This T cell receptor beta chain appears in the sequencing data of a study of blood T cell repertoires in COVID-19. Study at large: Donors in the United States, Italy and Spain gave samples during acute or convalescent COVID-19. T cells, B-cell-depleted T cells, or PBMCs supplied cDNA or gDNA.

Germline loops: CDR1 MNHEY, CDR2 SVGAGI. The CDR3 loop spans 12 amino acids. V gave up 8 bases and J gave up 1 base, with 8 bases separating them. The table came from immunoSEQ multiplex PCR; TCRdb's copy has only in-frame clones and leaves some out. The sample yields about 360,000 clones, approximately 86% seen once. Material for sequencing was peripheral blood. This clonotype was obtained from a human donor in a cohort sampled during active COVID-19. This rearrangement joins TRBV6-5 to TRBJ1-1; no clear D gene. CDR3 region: CASCTSNTEAFF. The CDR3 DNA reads TGTGCCAGCTGCACTTCGAACACTGAAGCTTTCTTT.